Below are 29 T cell receptor beta chains sequenced from a single sample in a study of T cell responses to AZD1222 COVID-19 vaccine. The method was immunoSEQ multiplex PCR; TCRdb's version includes in-frame clones alone and lacks a portion of them. The sample shows 75,000 or so clones, under 95% of them seen only once. The sequenced sample was peripheral blood, obtained 28 days after the second AZD1222 dose. The receptors were gathered from an adult who received the AZD1222 COVID-19 vaccine.

V gene TRBV18 combines with J gene TRBJ2-1; D is undetermined. The V end lost 1 base, the J end lost 10 bases, and 8 bases lay between the germline ends. CDR3 size: 12 residues. Germline V gene data show CDR1 as KGHSH and CDR2 as LQKENI. The CDR3 region has the DNA TGTGCCAGCTCACCACAGGCAAAAGAGCAGTTCTTC. Translation gives CASSPQAKEQFF. The whole variable domain, remainder taken from reference TRBV18 and TRBJ2-1, is NAGVMQNPRHLVRRRGQEARLRCSPMKGHSHVYWYRQLPEEGLKFMVYLQKENIIDESGMPKERFSAEFPKEGPSILRIQQVVRGDSAAYFCASSPQAKEQFFGPGTRLTVL.

This chain uses TRBV29-1 with TRBJ1-1; 7 bases match TRBD1. CDR3 length: 13 amino acids. Trimming cost V 6 bases and J 0 bases; bases outside gene matches: 4. Germline V CDR1 and CDR2: SQVTM, ANQGSEA. This CDR3 is CSVEQGMNTEAFF. The CDR3 DNA is TGCAGCGTCGAACAGGGGATGAACACTGAAGCTTTCTTT.

The chain joins TRBV6-5 to TRBJ1-5; D unresolved. This CDR3 is built from 15 residues. Trimming shortened V by 2 bases and J by 0 bases, and 8 bases separated the two germline ends. Germline V CDR1 and CDR2: MNHEY, SVGAGI. CDR3: CASSYTFSSNQPQHF. The CDR3 DNA reads TGTGCCAGCAGTTACACCTTTTCTAGCAATCAGCCCCAGCATTTT.

This clone was recorded only once. The V gene is TRBV7-3, the J gene TRBJ2-2; 7 bases align to TRBD2. Germline V gene lookup returns CDR1 SGHTA and CDR2 FQGTGA. The CDR3 extends over 16 amino acids. V dropped 0 bases and J dropped 5; count of bases not matched to a gene: 6. The CDR3 here is CASSLTLGSGTGELFF. In nucleotides, the CDR3 is TGTGCCAGCAGCTTAACGTTGGGTAGCGGGACCGGGGAGCTGTTTTTT.

The chain carries TRBV4-1 and TRBJ1-6; weak D call: TRBD1 (5 bases). CDR1 MGHRA and CDR2 YSYEKL come from the germline V gene. The CDR3 length is 13 residues. Trimming cost V 4 bases and J 14 bases, with 15 bases left between them. CDR3 in DNA: TGCGCCAGCAGCCGTGATCAGGGAGGGTCCCTCCACTTT. It codes for CASSRDQGGSLHF.

V usage is TRBV6-6 and J usage is TRBJ1-4, with D possibly being TRBD1 (6 bases). CDR1 and CDR2 from the germline V gene are MNHNY and SVGAGI (reference sequence). Trimming removed 6 bases at V and 2 bases at J, with 13 bases between. The CDR3 consists of 15 residues. The CDR3 coding sequence is TGTGCCAGCAGATTACAGGGTGGGACTAATGAAAAACTGTTTTTT. Its translation is CASRLQGGTNEKLFF.

This chain joins TRBV5-1 and TRBJ2-2; TRBD1 or TRBD2 may be the D gene (5 bases each). This CDR3 has 15 residues. Looked up from germline, CDR1 is SGHRS and CDR2 is YFSETQ. V was clipped by 3 bases and J by 6 bases, with 15 bases between them. CDR3 in DNA: TGCGCCAGCAGCTCGCAAGGGCTGGGGGCCGGGGAGCTGTTTTTT. As protein: CASSSQGLGAGELFF.

V is TRBV28 and J is TRBJ2-1; D call uncertain. This CDR3 contains 12 residues. CDR1 is MDHEN, CDR2 SYDVKM, per germline. V was pared by 4 bases and J by 4 bases, with 5 bases between. The CDR3 sequence: CASSSEYNEQFF. CDR3 nucleotides: TGTGCCAGCAGTTCTGAATACAATGAGCAGTTCTTC.

The chain joins TRBV21-1 to TRBJ2-1; the table's D call, TRBD2, was not checked against the DNA. TRBV21-1 is annotated as a pseudogene. The CDR3 runs to 17 residues. The CDR3 DNA reads as TGTGCCAGCAGCAATGGGAGGAACGGGAGGGCCTCCCCTGAGCAGTTCTTC. Amino acids: CASSNGRNGRASPEQFF.

V is TRBV28 and J is TRBJ1-6; 8 bases are a match to TRBD1. V shed 5 bases and J 10 bases; nucleotides not matched to a gene: 10. Germline V gene lookup returns CDR1 MDHEN and CDR2 SYDVKM. This CDR3 contains 15 residues. The CDR3 loop is CASSEARQGSSPLHF. In nucleotides, the CDR3 is TGTGCCAGCAGTGAGGCGAGACAGGGGTCCTCACCCCTCCACTTT.

This clone occurred a few times. The CDR3 spells CAISEAGRHNEQFF. The CDR3 DNA reads as TGTGCCATCAGTGAAGCAGGACGACACAATGAGCAGTTCTTC. The J gene is TRBJ2-1, the V gene TRBV10-3; D call uncertain. CDR3 length equals 14 residues. V lost 3 bases and J lost 5, with 11 bases in between. Germline assignment: CDR1 ENHRY and CDR2 SYGVKD.

The chain is built from TRBV7-8 and TRBJ2-7; 9 bases fit TRBD2. Germline values: CDR1 SGHVS, CDR2 FQNEAQ. The CDR3 extends over 16 amino acids. The V segment lost 1 base and the J segment 4 bases; nucleotides outside the gene matches: 8. The CDR3 DNA reads as TGTGCCAGCAGCTTAGTAGCGGGGGCGTTGGCATACGAGCAGTACTTC. Amino acids: CASSLVAGALAYEQYF.

The chain combines TRBV3-1 (or the pseudogene TRBV3-2) with TRBJ1-4; no definite D call. Germline V lookup: CDR1 LGHDT, CDR2 YNNKEL (reference sequence). Trimming cost V 3 bases and J 7 bases, with 12 bases left between them. The CDR3 loop spans 14 amino acids. The CDR3 here is CASSQGYPGEKLFF. CDR3 bases: TGTGCCAGCAGCCAGGGTTACCCCGGTGAAAAACTGTTTTTT.

The rearrangement joins TRBV4-3 to TRBJ2-7; D assignment may be TRBD1 or TRBD2 (6 bases each). This CDR3 comprises 14 residues. The germline V and J ends were trimmed by 2 bases and 7 bases, with 15 bases remaining between them. CDR1 and CDR2 from the germline V gene are LGHNA and YSLEER. Written as DNA, the CDR3 is TGCGCCAGCAGCCAACGAGGGGGGAGCGAAGAGCAGTACTTC. This codes for CASSQRGGSEEQYF.

This chain joins TRBV6-6 and TRBJ2-7; D might be TRBD1 (6 bases). CDR1 is MNHNY and CDR2 is SVGAGI in the germline V gene (reference sequence). Trimming shortened V by 4 bases and J by 3 bases, and 19 bases separated the two germline ends. This CDR3 comprises 16 residues. CDR3 in amino acids: CASSSHREKSFYEQYF. As DNA, the CDR3 is TGTGCCAGCAGTTCCCACAGGGAAAAGTCCTTCTACGAGCAGTACTTC.

V and J are TRBV11-2 and TRBJ1-4, with D perhaps matching TRBD1 (5 bases). The CDR3 covers 15 residues. In germline, CDR1 is SGHAT, CDR2 FQNNGV. Between the trimmed V and J ends, which lost 3 bases and 12 bases, there was a span of 20 bases. This chain's CDR3 is CASSFARDGAGELFF. The CDR3 region has the DNA TGTGCCAGCAGCTTTGCTCGAGACGGGGCTGGAGAACTGTTTTTT.

This clone was found a few times. The chain recombines TRBV5-1 with TRBJ2-7; perhaps D is TRBD1 or TRBD2 (5 bases each). The germline gives CDR1 SGHRS, CDR2 YFSETQ. CDR3 length equals 15 residues. V shed 1 base and J shed 0 bases, with 11 bases lying between them. CDR3 bases: TGCGCCAGCAGCTTGACGGGGCTGGTCTCCTACGAGCAGTACTTC. Translated: CASSLTGLVSYEQYF.

This sequence joins TRBV5-5 and TRBJ1-1; D remains ambiguous. The CDR3 has 13 residues. V lost 4 bases and J 1 base, leaving 8 bases between the germline ends. Germline V CDR1 and CDR2: SGHKS, YYEKEE (reference sequence). In DNA, the CDR3 is TGTGCCAGCAGCGTTACTTGGAACACTGAAGCTTTCTTT. It is translated as CASSVTWNTEAFF.

The chain employs TRBV11-1 and TRBJ2-1; the D is unclear. The germline V and J ends were trimmed by 5 bases and 0 bases, with 14 bases remaining between them. This CDR3 contains 16 residues. Germline-derived CDR1 and CDR2 are SGHAT and FQDESV (reference sequence). In DNA form, the CDR3 reads TGTGCCAGCAGCCCCGAGGCTCCGAGCTCCTACAATGAGCAGTTCTTC. It specifies CASSPEAPSSYNEQFF.

The genes are TRBV20-1 and TRBJ2-1, with 12 positions matching TRBD2. J lost 7 bases, V lost 3 bases, and 4 bases had no gene match. There are 14 residues in the CDR3. Looked up from germline, CDR1 is DFQATT and CDR2 is SNEGSKA (reference sequence). The CDR3 DNA sequence: TGCAGTGCTAGTAGGGGGACTAGCGGGAATGAGCAGTTCTTC. This translates into CSASRGTSGNEQFF.

The chain combines TRBV4-1 with TRBJ1-3, with D unclear. The CDR3 totals 16 residues. Between the trimmed V and J ends, which lost 0 bases and 1 base, there was a span of 10 bases. Germline V lookup: CDR1 MGHRA, CDR2 YSYEKL. The CDR3 spells CASSQELLGSGNTIYF. The CDR3 DNA follows: TGCGCCAGCAGCCAAGAACTTCTCGGATCTGGAAACACCATATATTTT.

This chain uses TRBV4-1 with TRBJ2-7; D may match TRBD1 or TRBD2 (7 bases each). V was shortened by 1 base and J by 6 bases, with 13 bases between the two germline ends. Germline CDR1 reads MGHRA; CDR2 reads YSYEKL. This CDR3 spans 14 amino acids. CDR3 nucleotide sequence: TGCGCCAGCAGCCAAGGCCAGGGGGGGGCCGAGCAGTACTTC. Translation gives CASSQGQGGAEQYF.

V and J are TRBV18 and TRBJ1-3; the match to TRBD1 covers 8 bases. Looked up from germline, CDR1 is KGHSH and CDR2 is LQKENI. With 3 bases clipped from V and 7 bases from J, the junction kept 8 bases outside the gene matches. The CDR3 contains 15 residues. CDR3 bases: TGTGCCAGCTCACCGGACAGGGTTCGCGAGAACACCATATATTTT. This codes for CASSPDRVRENTIYF.

V and J are TRBV6-1 and TRBJ2-2; D unresolved. The V and J ends lost 1 base and 1 base respectively, with 7 bases between them. The CDR3 has 15 residues. Looked up from germline, CDR1 is MNHNS and CDR2 is SASEGT. CDR3 nucleotides: TGTGCCAGCAGTGAAGTCTACAGGAACACCGGGGAGCTGTTTTTT. Encoded protein: CASSEVYRNTGELFF.

The chain recombines TRBV7-8 with TRBJ2-7, with D unresolved. Trimming left V 5 bases short and J 5 bases short, with 16 bases between. The germline V gene has CDR1 SGHVS and CDR2 FQNEAQ. This CDR3 has 14 amino acids. The CDR3 here is CASSGRKGVDEQYF. CDR3 DNA sequence: TGTGCCAGCAGCGGTAGGAAGGGTGTGGACGAGCAGTACTTC. The full variable domain, completed using reference TRBV7-8 and TRBJ2-7, is GAGVSQSPRYKVAKRGQDVALRCDPISGHVSLFWYQQALGQGPEFLTYFQNEAQLDKSGLPSDRFFAERPEGSVSTLKIQRTQQEDSAVYLCASSGRKGVDEQYFGPGTRLTVT.

The chain recombines TRBV29-1 with TRBJ2-1; 10 nucleotides align to TRBD1. The CDR3 runs to 14 residues. The germline V gene encodes CDR1 SQVTM and CDR2 ANQGSEA. J was trimmed by 8 bases and V by 6 bases; bases with no gene match: 10. The CDR3 is CSVDPGQGLDEQFF. CDR3 bases: TGCAGCGTGGACCCGGGACAGGGGCTCGATGAGCAGTTCTTC.

J is TRBJ1-6 and V is TRBV7-9; 8 nucleotides line up with TRBD1. Germline V gene lookup returns CDR1 SEHNR and CDR2 FQNEAQ (reference sequence). After removal of 4 bases from V and 9 bases from J, the junction contained 2 bases not matched to a gene. This CDR3 is built from 13 residues. CDR3 region: CASSSTGGSPLHF. The CDR3 bases are TGTGCCAGCAGCTCTACAGGGGGTTCACCCCTCCACTTT.

This sequence joins TRBV5-4 and TRBJ1-4; 8 positions agree with TRBD1. The CDR3 totals 14 residues. Germline trimming cut 2 bases from V and 7 bases from J; bases unmatched to any gene: 4. Germline V lookup: CDR1 SGHNT, CDR2 YYREEE (reference sequence). The CDR3 nucleotides are TGTGCCAGCAGCTTTGCAGGGGGCACTGAAAAACTGTTTTTT. This translates into CASSFAGGTEKLFF. Using reference TRBV5-4 and TRBJ1-4 for the parts outside the CDR3, the full variable domain is ETGVTQSPTHLIKTRGQQVTLRCSSQSGHNTVSWYQQALGQGPQFIFQYYREEENGRGNFPPRFSGLQFPNYSSELNVNALELDDSALYLCASSFAGGTEKLFFGSGTQLSVL.

V gene TRBV24-1 combines with J gene TRBJ2-7, with 9 bases matching TRBD1. Losses at the gene ends were 4 bases for V and 3 bases for J; bases not matched to a gene: 6. Germline lookup yields CDR1 KGHDR and CDR2 SFDVKD. CDR3 size: 15 residues. The CDR3 coding sequence is TGTGCCACCAGTGACTCCGGGACAGGGCGCTACGAGCAGTACTTC. Encoded protein: CATSDSGTGRYEQYF.